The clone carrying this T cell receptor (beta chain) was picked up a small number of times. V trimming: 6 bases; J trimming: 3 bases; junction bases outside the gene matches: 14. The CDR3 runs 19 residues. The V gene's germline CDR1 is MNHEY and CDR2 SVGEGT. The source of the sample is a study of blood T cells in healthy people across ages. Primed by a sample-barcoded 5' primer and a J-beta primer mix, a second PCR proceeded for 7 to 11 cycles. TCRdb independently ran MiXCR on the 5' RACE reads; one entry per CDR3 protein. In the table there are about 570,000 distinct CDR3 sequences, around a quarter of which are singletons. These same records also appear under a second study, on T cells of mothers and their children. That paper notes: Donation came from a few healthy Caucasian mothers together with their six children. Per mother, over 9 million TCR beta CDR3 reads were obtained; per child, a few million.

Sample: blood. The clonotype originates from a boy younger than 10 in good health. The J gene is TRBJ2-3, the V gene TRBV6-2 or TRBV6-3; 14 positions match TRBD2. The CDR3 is CASSTSGTSGRGVTDTQYF. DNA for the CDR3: TGTGCCAGCAGCACGAGCGGGACTAGCGGGAGAGGCGTGACAGATACGCAGTATTTT.